This T cell receptor beta chain was observed in a study of T cell repertoires in cytomegalovirus infection. Study at large: Public TCR beta signature analysis indicated the presence of both CMV infection and matching HLA type.

TCRdb called the reads again in MiXCR, with one record for every CDR3 protein. The sample has under 250,000 distinct CDR3 sequences, 6% to 8% seen once. In its sample, this clonotype was seen many times. Antigen specificity is unknown. The CDR3 is 11 residues long. The V and J ends lost 7 bases and 8 bases respectively, with 13 bases between them. Germline V gene lookup returns CDR1 SQVTM and CDR2 ANQGSEA. Notes on the study in general: Dominating the ex vivo response were HLA-C-restricted CMV-specific TCR beta clonotypes.

The receptor was derived from a human donor in good health (CMV status not recorded). Some clones in this sample may be carry-over from other donors' samples. The J gene is TRBJ2-3, the V gene TRBV29-1; a weak D match, TRBD2 (5 bases). The sample was PBMCs. The CDR3 nucleotides are TGCAGCGCCGTTAGCGAAACTACGCAGTATTTT. Its protein product is CSAVSETTQYF.